The entry below gives a single TCR beta chain sequence along with its context. This entry is derived from a study of control samples from healthy donors and cancer patients. Sequenced by immunoSEQ multiplex PCR; TCRdb stores in-frame clones only, minus some. The sample lists around 97,000 clones; 85% to 90% were seen once. This clonotype was sampled from a man aged 60 to 69 with lung cancer. Sequenced sample: PBMCs.

Here the CDR3 reads CASSPRIGQGGNTGELFF. The CDR3 coding sequence is TGTGCCAGCAGCCCCCGGATAGGACAGGGAGGGAACACCGGGGAGCTGTTTTTT. This chain connects TRBV3-1 (or the pseudogene TRBV3-2) to TRBJ2-2; 8 bases are a match to TRBD1. The CDR3 contains 18 residues. Germline CDR1 is LGHDT and CDR2 is YNNKEL (reference sequence). Losses at the gene ends were 4 bases for V and 1 base for J; bases not matched to a gene: 11.